The sequence of this TCR beta chain was determined in a study of blood T cell repertoires in COVID-19. Study-level information: Samples of COVID-19 (acute and convalescent) were obtained from the United States, Italy and Spain.

Trimming took 5 bases from V and 5 from J, leaving 9 bases between them. This CDR3 region has 12 residues. CDR1 and CDR2 from the germline V gene are LNHDA and SQIVND (reference sequence). Study processing details: Amplification of reference gene primers provided the estimated nucleated cell counts. Generated by immunoSEQ multiplex PCR, the TCRdb table keeps only in-frame clones and is missing some. V and J calls and clone size follow that table, whereas D and trimming were derived from the DNA. The sample consists of 150,000 to 200,000 clones, approximately 89% of them appearing once. The rearrangement links TRBV19 to TRBJ2-5, with D perhaps matching TRBD1 (5 bases). Sequenced: PBMCs or T cells enriched from blood (not recorded which). The receptor was isolated from a woman aged 18-29 years who had recovered from COVID-19. The CDR3 nucleotides are TGTGCCAGTAGTGCCCAGGGTGAGACCCAGTACTTC. Translating it yields CASSAQGETQYF.